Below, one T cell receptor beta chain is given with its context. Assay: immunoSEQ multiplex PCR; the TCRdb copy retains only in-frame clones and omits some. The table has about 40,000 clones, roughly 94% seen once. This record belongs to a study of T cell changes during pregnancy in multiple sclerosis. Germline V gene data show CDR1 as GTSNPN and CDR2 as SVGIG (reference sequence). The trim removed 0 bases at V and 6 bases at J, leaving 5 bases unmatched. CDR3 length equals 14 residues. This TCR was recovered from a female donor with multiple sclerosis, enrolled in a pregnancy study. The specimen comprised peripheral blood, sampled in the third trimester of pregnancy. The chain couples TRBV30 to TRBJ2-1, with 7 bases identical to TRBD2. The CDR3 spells CAWSVNLAVNEQFF. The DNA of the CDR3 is TGTGCCTGGAGTGTAAATCTAGCGGTCAATGAGCAGTTCTTC.